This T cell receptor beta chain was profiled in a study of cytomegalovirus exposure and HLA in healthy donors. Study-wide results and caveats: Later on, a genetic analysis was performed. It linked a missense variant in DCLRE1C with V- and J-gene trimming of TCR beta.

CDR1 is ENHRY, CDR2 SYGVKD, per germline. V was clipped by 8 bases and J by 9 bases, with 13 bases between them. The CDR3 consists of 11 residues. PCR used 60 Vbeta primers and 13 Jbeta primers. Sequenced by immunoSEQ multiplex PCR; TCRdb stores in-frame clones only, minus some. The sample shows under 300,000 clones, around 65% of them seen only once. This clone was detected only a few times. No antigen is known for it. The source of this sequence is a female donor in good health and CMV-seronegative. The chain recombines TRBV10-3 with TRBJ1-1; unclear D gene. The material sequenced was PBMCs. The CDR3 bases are TGTGCCATCGGGTCAGGCAATCAAGCTTTCTTT. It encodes CAIGSGNQAFF.